These 7 T cell receptor beta chains were all obtained from the same sample, sequenced in a study of shared clonotypes between healthy human individuals. Sequencing was performed with immunoSEQ multiplex PCR; in TCRdb, only in-frame clones are kept and a portion is missing. This sample carries about 980,000 clones, 76% of them seen once, and the ten largest clones take nearly 1.5%. Sequenced: memory CD4+ T cells sorted from blood. The subset was: CD45RA-negative fraction. The receptor set was obtained from a man in his late teens or twenties in good health.

The chain joins TRBV30 to TRBJ1-5; D gene ambiguous. This CDR3 has 13 residues. Germline V gene sequence: CDR1 GTSNPN, CDR2 SVGIG (reference sequence). Trimming removed 3 bases from V and 0 bases from J, with 6 bases in between. The CDR3 sequence: CAWSQVSNQPQHF. As DNA, the CDR3 is TGTGCCTGGAGCCAAGTTAGCAATCAGCCCCAGCATTTT.

The chain links TRBV4-2 to TRBJ2-3, with 10 bases lining up with TRBD2. Per the germline V gene, CDR1 is LGHNA and CDR2 is YNFKEQ. The CDR3 sequence is 16 residues long. Losses at the gene ends were 4 bases for V and 6 bases for J; bases not matched to a gene: 10. CDR3 amino acids: CASSPQAGTSVDTQYF. In DNA form, the CDR3 reads TGTGCCAGCAGCCCCCAGGCCGGGACTAGCGTTGATACGCAGTATTTT.

The count of this clone is one. The genes are TRBV19 and TRBJ2-6; D is unresolved. V gave up 2 bases and J gave up 0 bases, with 11 bases separating them. From germline, CDR1 is LNHDA and CDR2 SQIVND (reference sequence). The CDR3 has 17 amino acids. The CDR3 region is CASSITVGISGANVLTF. CDR3 bases: TGTGCCAGTAGTATAACAGTAGGGATCTCTGGGGCCAACGTCCTGACTTTC. Filled out from reference TRBV19 and TRBJ2-6, the complete variable domain reads DGGITQSPKYLFRKEGQNVTLSCEQNLNHDAMYWYRQDPGQGLRLIYYSQIVNDFQKGDIAEGYSVSREKKESFPLTVTSAQKNPTAFYLCASSITVGISGANVLTFGAGSRLTVL.

The chain couples TRBV7-2 to TRBJ2-7; either TRBD1 or TRBD2 may supply D (6 bases each). V was cut by 0 bases and J by 4 bases, with 22 bases left in between. The germline V gene encodes CDR1 SGHTA and CDR2 FQGNSA. The CDR3 has 18 amino acids. The CDR3: CASSLAQGGRVLGYEQYF. The DNA for the CDR3 is TGTGCCAGCAGCTTAGCCCAAGGGGGGCGAGTTTTGGGGTACGAGCAGTACTTC.

This chain uses TRBV25-1 with TRBJ2-3; 12 bases are a match to TRBD2. J was trimmed by 4 bases and V by 6 bases; bases with no gene match: 8. Looked up from germline, CDR1 is MGHDK and CDR2 is SYGVNS. CDR3 length: 16 residues. The CDR3 loop is CASSGLAGRGPDTQYF. The DNA for the CDR3 is TGTGCCAGCAGCGGACTAGCGGGAAGGGGCCCAGATACGCAGTATTTT.

This sequence joins TRBV4-3 and TRBJ2-1; D possibly uses TRBD1 or TRBD2 (5 bases each). Germline V gene lookup returns CDR1 LGHNA and CDR2 YSLEER. The CDR3 runs 14 residues. The V gene lost 4 bases and the J gene lost 7 bases, with 14 bases spanning the gap. CDR3 in DNA: TGCGCCAGCAGCCCCTCCGGGACGAAGAATGAGCAGTTCTTC. Protein sequence: CASSPSGTKNEQFF.

The J gene is TRBJ1-2, the V gene TRBV11-2; D uncertain. The CDR3 is made up of 13 amino acids. Germline CDR1 and CDR2: SGHAT and FQNNGV. The V and J ends lost 6 bases and 6 bases respectively, with 14 bases between them. In DNA form, the CDR3 reads TGTGCCAGCAGTCACAGCCGACGTGATGGCTACACCTTC. This translates into CASSHSRRDGYTF.